The 28 T cell receptor beta chains below were found in one sample sequenced in a study of molecular identifiers for immune sequencing clone quantification. TCRdb reprocessed the PCR reads via MiXCR and lists one record per CDR3 protein. The table shows about 640,000 distinct CDR3 sequences, with 15% to 20% occurring only once. Sequenced material: naive CD8+ T cells from blood, with Jurkat cell RNA spiked in. Stated subset: FACS-sorted CD8+CD4-CCR7+CD45RA+ naive T cells. These TCRs come from a human donor in good health. Some libraries in this study had Jurkat cell RNA spiked in.

In regard to this clonotype: Its ends do not fully match the called genes, so a read error is possible. V gene TRBV6-5 combines with J gene TRBJ1-2; D is ambiguous. This CDR3 spans 16 amino acids. Germline V gene sequence: CDR1 MNHEY, CDR2 SVGAGI. The CDR3 region has the DNA TGTGCCGGCAGTTACTCGTTTCCAGACGCAAACTATGGCTACACCTTC. Its translation is CAGSYSFPDANYGYTF.

V usage is TRBV19 and J usage is TRBJ2-3; maybe TRBD1 (6 bases). CDR1 is LNHDA and CDR2 is SQIVND in the germline V gene (reference sequence). The CDR3 extends over 14 amino acids. V lost 2 bases and J lost 6, with 12 bases in between. As DNA, the CDR3 is TGTGCCAGTAGTATATTTGGGGGCCGGGATACGCAGTATTTT. This gives the protein CASSIFGGRDTQYF. Complete variable domain (other parts from reference TRBV19 and TRBJ2-3): DGGITQSPKYLFRKEGQNVTLSCEQNLNHDAMYWYRQDPGQGLRLIYYSQIVNDFQKGDIAEGYSVSREKKESFPLTVTSAQKNPTAFYLCASSIFGGRDTQYFGPGTRLTVL.

This clonotype was detected many times. The chain uses TRBV5-4 and TRBJ2-7, with D perhaps assigned TRBD1 or TRBD2 (5 bases each). The CDR3 is 18 residues long. V shed 4 bases and J shed 0 bases, with 23 bases lying between them. From germline, CDR1 is SGHNT and CDR2 YYREEE (reference sequence). The CDR3 protein is CASSLRPGPYWSSYEQYF. DNA for the CDR3: TGTGCCAGCAGCCTACGACCGGGACCCTACTGGAGCTCCTACGAGCAGTACTTC.

In this sample, this clonotype turned up many times. The chain recombines TRBV14 with TRBJ1-2, with unresolved D. The CDR3 extends over 12 amino acids. Trimming cost V 1 base and J 8 bases, with 8 bases left between them. Germline V gene data show CDR1 as SGHDN and CDR2 as FVKESK. The CDR3 DNA sequence: TGTGCCAGCAGCCAAGGAAAGGAAGGCTACACCTTC. Translated, it gives CASSQGKEGYTF.

This clonotype was observed at least ten times. The chain combines TRBV20-1 with TRBJ2-1, with 11 bases fitting TRBD2. Trimming at V came to 2 bases and at J to 8 bases, leaving 11 bases not matched to a gene. Germline-derived CDR1 and CDR2 are DFQATT and SNEGSKA (reference sequence). CDR3 length equals 16 residues. The CDR3 coding sequence is TGCAGTGCTAGATCTAGTACTAGCGGGAGTTTGTATGAGCAGTTCTTC. Its translation is CSARSSTSGSLYEQFF.

As for this clonotype: A junction boundary mismatches the germline segment, possibly from a read error. The DNA for the CDR3 is TGTGCCAGCAGTCACTCTCTCGGCTACGAGCAGTACTTC. It yields the protein CASSHSLGYEQYF. J is TRBJ2-7 and V is TRBV6-5; D remains unclear. Germline V gene sequence: CDR1 MNHEY, CDR2 SVGAGI. The CDR3 contains 13 residues.

This clonotype was seen at least ten times. This chain connects TRBV19 to TRBJ1-3; D gene unclear. The V gene lost 3 bases and the J gene lost 0 bases, with 3 bases spanning the gap. This CDR3 spans 13 amino acids. The germline CDR1 and CDR2 sequences are LNHDA and SQIVND (reference sequence). The CDR3 nucleotides are TGTGCCAGTAGTATGTACTCTGGAAACACCATATATTTT. It specifies CASSMYSGNTIYF.

This clonotype was seen repeatedly, ten times or more. The CDR3 reads CASSWGRDRTYEQYF. The DNA for the CDR3 is TGCGCCAGCAGCTGGGGGAGGGACAGGACCTACGAGCAGTACTTC. The chain uses TRBV5-1 and TRBJ2-7; TRBD1 might be the D (8 bases). Germline CDR1 SGHRS, CDR2 YFSETQ. V lost 3 bases and J 2 bases, leaving 15 bases between the germline ends. The CDR3 contains 15 residues.

This clonotype was detected a few times. The chain links TRBV10-3 to TRBJ1-2, with 9 bases lining up with TRBD1. The CDR3 has 16 residues. Trimming removed 1 base from V and 5 bases from J; junction bases left unmatched: 8. CDR1 is ENHRY and CDR2 is SYGVKD in the germline V gene. The CDR3 nucleotides read TGTGCCATCAGTGAGTTCGAACAGGGGGCCCTATATGGCTACACCTTC. Protein sequence: CAISEFEQGALYGYTF.

Only one count was recorded for this clonotype. This may be a read error: a much more frequent sequence differs by one nucleotide. The conserved phenylalanine or tryptophan normally closing the CDR3 is absent here, so this likely arose from a read error. The chain combines TRBV6-2 or TRBV6-3 with TRBJ2-5; 8 nucleotides agree with TRBD2. The length of the CDR3 is 17 residues. V gave up 5 bases and J gave up 0 bases; unmatched junction bases: 11. CDR1 and CDR2 (germline): MNHEY, SVGEGT. The CDR3 DNA reads TGTGCCAGCAGTGTCTCCACTGAACTAGCGGACCAAGAGACCCAGTACTCC. Protein: CASSVSTELADQETQYS.

There are many counts of this clonotype. The J gene is TRBJ2-1, the V gene TRBV11-2; perhaps TRBD1 as D (5 bases). Trimming took 3 bases from V and 3 from J, leaving 15 bases between them. This CDR3 region has 16 residues. Germline assignment: CDR1 SGHAT and CDR2 FQNNGV. CDR3 protein: CASSFDEMGLYNEQFF. For the CDR3, the DNA is TGTGCCAGCAGCTTTGACGAGATGGGGCTCTACAATGAGCAGTTCTTC.

This clonotype was counted at least ten times. The V and J genes are TRBV29-1 and TRBJ1-1, with no clear D. There are 10 residues in the CDR3. Germline-derived CDR1 and CDR2 are SQVTM and ANQGSEA. V lost 7 bases to trimming and J lost 7 bases, with 10 bases between them. CDR3 nucleotide sequence: TGCAGCGGGGTTGCCGGTGAAGCTTTCTTT. Its protein is CSGVAGEAFF.

This clonotype has ten or more counts. The CDR3 loop is CASSLSTTGPQHF. Here the CDR3 DNA reads TGTGCCAGCAGCTTATCGACGACGGGGCCCCAGCATTTT. J is TRBJ1-5 and V is TRBV7-9; D remains ambiguous. Germline V gene sequence: CDR1 SEHNR, CDR2 FQNEAQ (reference sequence). V was clipped by 2 bases and J by 9 bases, with 11 bases between them. The CDR3 contains 13 residues.

The chain recombines TRBV4-3 with TRBJ2-3; 9 nucleotides match TRBD2. The CDR3 is made up of 16 amino acids. J lost 2 bases, V lost 1 base, and 4 bases had no gene match. Germline CDR1 reads LGHNA; CDR2 reads YSLEER. CDR3 DNA sequence: TGCGCCAGCAGCCAAGTTGAGCGGGGGGACACAGATACGCAGTATTTT. Its protein product is CASSQVERGDTDTQYF.

About this clonotype itself: An end of the junction differs from the germline gene, which may be a read error. J is TRBJ1-2 and V is TRBV13; no definite D call. CDR1 is PRHDT and CDR2 is FYEKMQ in the germline V gene (reference sequence). This CDR3 has 17 amino acids. The CDR3 nucleotides read TGTGCCAGCAGCTTAAGGCCAGCCGCTCCAGCTAACTATGGCCACACCTTC. This sequence encodes CASSLRPAAPANYGHTF.

Worth noting for this clonotype: A much larger clone sits a single nucleotide away, making a read error possible. The CDR3 does not end in the conserved phenylalanine or tryptophan, so this is likely a read error. V gene TRBV4-1 combines with J gene TRBJ2-1; D is perhaps TRBD2 (6 bases). The CDR3 loop spans 17 amino acids. Germline CDR1 reads MGHRA; CDR2 reads YSYEKL. Deletions cut 0 bases from V and 5 bases from J, with 17 bases between. In nucleotides, the CDR3 is TGCGCCAGCAGCCAAGATAATACGGGGGAGTTGAACAATGAGCAGTTCTCC. This translates into CASSQDNTGELNNEQFS.

This clonotype appeared many times. The rearrangement joins TRBV2 to TRBJ2-2; D not resolved. Trimming removed 5 bases at V and 0 bases at J, with 19 bases between. CDR3 length: 18 residues. Germline lookup yields CDR1 SNHLY and CDR2 FYNNEI. The CDR3 here is CASSQVGRTFANTGELFF. DNA for the CDR3: TGTGCCAGCAGTCAAGTGGGCCGAACCTTTGCGAACACCGGGGAGCTGTTTTTT.

This clonotype was picked up a small number of times. This CDR3 reads CASRLGGYDTEAFF. CDR3 in DNA: TGTGCCAGCAGGTTAGGGGGGTATGACACTGAAGCTTTCTTT. The chain combines TRBV27 with TRBJ1-1; perhaps TRBD1 as D (6 bases). With 6 bases removed from V and 3 bases from J, the gap between germline ends came to 14 bases. In germline, CDR1 is MNHEY, CDR2 SMNVEV (reference sequence). This CDR3 has 14 amino acids.

This clonotype was seen repeatedly, ten times or more. This chain uses TRBV12-5 with TRBJ2-7; D might be TRBD2 (5 bases). With 4 bases removed from V and 6 bases from J, the gap between germline ends came to 13 bases. Germline V gene data show CDR1 as LGHNT and CDR2 as FRNRAP. This CDR3 contains 13 residues. The CDR3: CASGSEGAIEQYF. Written as DNA, the CDR3 is TGTGCTAGTGGTTCCGAGGGTGCTATCGAGCAGTACTTC.

Points on this clonotype: This clone may be a read error of a much larger clone one base away. The V and J genes are TRBV28 and TRBJ2-2, with D possibly being TRBD1 (6 bases). The CDR3 has 15 residues. Germline V CDR1 and CDR2: MDHEN, SYDVKM. The CDR3 region has the DNA TGTGCCAGCAGGGCTACAGGGTTTATGGCCGGGGAGCTGCTTTTT. Translated: CASRATGFMAGELLF.

The gene calls are TRBV6-1 and TRBJ2-7; 8 nucleotides agree with TRBD2. Looked up from germline, CDR1 is MNHNS and CDR2 is SASEGT. The CDR3 loop spans 14 amino acids. Trimming removed 2 bases from V and 7 bases from J; junction bases left unmatched: 7. In DNA, the CDR3 is TGTGCCAGCAGTGAAAGGACTAGCCCCTGGGAGCAGTACTTC. It is translated as CASSERTSPWEQYF.

This clonotype turned up a few times. The rearrangement links TRBV28 to TRBJ2-7; 11 positions match TRBD2. The CDR3 totals 13 residues. Trimming at V came to 6 bases and at J to 6 bases, leaving 4 bases not matched to a gene. Germline V gives CDR1 MDHEN, CDR2 SYDVKM. The CDR3 DNA follows: TGTGCCAGCAGACGACTAGCGGGAAGCGAGCAGTACTTC. This codes for CASRRLAGSEQYF.

This clonotype was detected many times. This chain uses TRBV12-3 or TRBV12-4 with TRBJ1-1; D is unresolved. The CDR3 length is 13 residues. V was trimmed by 5 bases and J by 5 bases, leaving 12 bases between them. This CDR3 reads CASSPGLRTEAFF. The DNA for the CDR3 is TGTGCCAGCAGTCCAGGACTTAGGACTGAAGCTTTCTTT.

V gene TRBV6-5 combines with J gene TRBJ2-2; D may be TRBD1 or TRBD2 (5 bases each). Germline assignment: CDR1 MNHEY and CDR2 SVGAGI. The CDR3 consists of 14 residues. V was pared by 9 bases and J by 6 bases, with 17 bases between. This CDR3 is CASFRDGNPGELFF. CDR3 nucleotide sequence: TGTGCCAGTTTCCGGGACGGTAATCCCGGGGAGCTGTTTTTT.

This clonotype came up many times. The rearrangement joins TRBV7-9 to TRBJ1-5, with D unclear. Germline CDR1 is SEHNR and CDR2 is FQNEAQ (reference sequence). V was cut by 4 bases and J by 2 bases, with 12 bases left in between. This CDR3 contains 15 residues. The CDR3 sequence: CASSSAVVGNQPQHF. For the CDR3, the DNA is TGTGCCAGCAGCTCCGCCGTGGTTGGCAATCAGCCCCAGCATTTT.

This clonotype was counted once. A much larger clonotype is one base distant, so this may be a read error. The CDR3 bases are TGTGCCAGCCGCCAAGGAGCACCCTACGAGCAGTACTTC. This gives the protein CASRQGAPYEQYF. V gene TRBV3-1 combines with J gene TRBJ2-7; D uncertain. CDR1 is LGHDT, CDR2 YNNKEL, per germline (reference sequence). This CDR3 has 13 amino acids.

In this sample, this clonotype turned up many times. This chain joins TRBV2 and TRBJ2-7, with TRBD1 as a possible D gene (5 bases). The V end was cut by 3 bases, the J end by 0 bases, with 12 bases between. The CDR3 sequence is 15 residues long. Germline assignment: CDR1 SNHLY and CDR2 FYNNEI. CDR3 bases: TGTGCCAGCAGTGAGTCAGGGCCAAGCTCCTACGAGCAGTACTTC. Translating it yields CASSESGPSSYEQYF.

A word on this clonotype: A clone one base away is much larger, so this may be a read error. It is likely a read error, because the conserved phenylalanine at the end of the CDR3 is missing. The rearrangement joins TRBV30 to TRBJ1-1, with D uncertain. V was shortened by 1 base and J by 6 bases, with 3 bases between the two germline ends. From germline, CDR1 is GTSNPN and CDR2 SVGIG (reference sequence). The CDR3 length is 10 residues. CDR3 sequence reads: CAWSEPEAFC. The CDR3 DNA reads TGTGCCTGGAGTGAACCTGAAGCTTTCTGT.